These 13 T cell receptor beta chains came from one sample sequenced in a study of T cells in Graves' hyperthyroidism and ophthalmopathy. What was amplified from RNA transcripts were TCR beta CDR3 regions. When the TCR CDR3 underwent first-round RT-PCR, the HTBI primer set was used. TCRdb reprocessed the multiplex PCR reads via MiXCR and lists one record per CDR3 protein. The sample shows fewer than 600,000 distinct CDR3 sequences, approximately 14% of them seen only once. The sequenced sample consisted of blood. These receptor sequences come from a middle-aged woman with Graves' hyperthyroidism.

In this sample, this clonotype turned up many times. The rearrangement links TRBV4-1 to TRBJ2-3; 9 positions agree with TRBD2. Germline V gene sequence: CDR1 MGHRA, CDR2 YSYEKL. The CDR3 has 15 residues. V lost 0 bases to trimming and J lost 5 bases; unmatched junction nucleotides: 3. CDR3 nucleotide sequence: TGCGCCAGCAGCCAAGAACTAGCGGGTGAAGATACGCAGTATTTT. This encodes CASSQELAGEDTQYF.

This clonotype was counted many times. This chain links TRBV2 with TRBJ2-7, with 7 bases lining up with TRBD1. Unmatched junction bases numbered 7, after V lost 3 bases and J lost 2 bases. This CDR3 region has 15 residues. CDR1 SNHLY and CDR2 FYNNEI come from the germline V gene. The CDR3 here is CASSESTGNTYEQYF. DNA of the CDR3: TGTGCCAGCAGTGAGTCGACAGGGAATACCTACGAGCAGTACTTC.

The rearrangement joins TRBV24-1 to TRBJ1-4; D perhaps matches TRBD1 (6 bases). The CDR3 extends over 15 amino acids. Germline assignment: CDR1 KGHDR and CDR2 SFDVKD. Trimming shortened V by 2 bases and J by 8 bases, and 14 bases separated the two germline ends. CDR3 residues: CATSDSGALEEKLFF. Here the CDR3 DNA reads TGTGCCACCAGTGATTCAGGGGCCCTCGAGGAAAAACTGTTTTTT.

This clonotype was seen only a few times. This chain connects TRBV7-2 to TRBJ2-3; no clear D. Germline CDR1 is SGHTA and CDR2 is FQGNSA. This CDR3 spans 15 amino acids. Trimming cost V 2 bases and J 3 bases, with 12 bases left between them. CDR3 DNA sequence: TGTGCCAGCAGCTTATATCTTTCGGGTACAGATACGCAGTATTTT. Residues: CASSLYLSGTDTQYF.

This clonotype came up a few times. The V and J genes are TRBV6-1 and TRBJ2-2; 8 bases agree with TRBD2. This CDR3 is 17 amino acids long. Germline V CDR1 and CDR2: MNHNS, SASEGT. The V gene end was trimmed by 5 bases and the J gene end by 2 bases; junction bases not matched to a gene: 10. CDR3 loop: CASSYTPGLVNTGELFF. CDR3 nucleotide sequence: TGTGCCAGCAGTTACACCCCGGGACTAGTTAACACCGGGGAGCTGTTTTTT.

This clonotype has more than one count but fewer than ten. The V gene is TRBV19, the J gene TRBJ2-1, with D perhaps assigned TRBD1 or TRBD2 (5 bases each). Per germline, CDR1 LNHDA and CDR2 SQIVND (reference sequence). The CDR3 has 12 amino acids. Trimming took 2 bases from V and 12 from J, leaving 11 bases between them. The CDR3 bases are TGTGCCAGTAGTATATCTAAGGGACGGCAGTTCTTC. This codes for CASSISKGRQFF.

This rearrangement joins TRBV18 to TRBJ1-6; 7 bases fit TRBD1. The CDR3 loop spans 15 amino acids. Germline CDR1 and CDR2: KGHSH and LQKENI. With 3 bases clipped from V and 10 bases from J, the junction kept 9 bases outside the gene matches. The CDR3 here is CASSPSSQGNSPLHF. CDR3 nucleotides: TGTGCCAGCTCACCCTCGTCACAGGGGAACTCACCCCTCCACTTT.

This clonotype was counted at least ten times. The chain couples TRBV12-3 or TRBV12-4 to TRBJ2-7, with 11 positions matching TRBD2. With V trimmed by 4 bases and J by 4 bases, 3 bases remained unmatched. There are 14 residues in the CDR3. In DNA, the CDR3 is TGTGCCAGCAGTTCCGCTAGCGGGAGGTACGAGCAGTACTTC. Encoded protein: CASSSASGRYEQYF.

At least ten counts were recorded for this clonotype. The gene calls are TRBV20-1 and TRBJ2-7; 9 nucleotides agree with TRBD1. With 6 bases clipped from V and 4 bases from J, the junction kept 10 bases outside the gene matches. The germline CDR1 and CDR2 sequences are DFQATT and SNEGSKA (reference sequence). The CDR3 has 14 residues. The CDR3 reads CSAYPTGGGYEQYF. As DNA, the CDR3 is TGCAGTGCCTACCCGACAGGGGGTGGGTACGAGCAGTACTTC.

Comments on this clonotype: With a much larger clone just one base away, this may be a read error. The V call is TRBV5-1, the J call TRBJ2-5; perhaps TRBD2 as D (7 bases). This CDR3 comprises 15 residues. Germline CDR1 and CDR2: SGHRS and YFSETQ. The V gene lost 6 bases and the J gene lost 4 bases, with 19 bases spanning the gap. CDR3 sequence: CASIQGGGARETQYF. The DNA for the CDR3 is TGCGCCAGCATCCAAGGGGGAGGGGCCCGAGAGACCCAGTACTTC. The entire variable domain, with the rest obtained from reference TRBV5-1 and TRBJ2-5, is as follows: KAGVTQTPRYLIKTRGQQVTLSCSPISGHRSVSWYQQTPGQGLQFLFEYFSETQRNKGNFPGRFSGRQFSNSRSEMNVSTLELGDSALYLCASIQGGGARETQYFGPGTRLLVL.

This clonotype was seen at least ten times. V is TRBV28 and J is TRBJ2-7; weak D call: TRBD1 (5 bases). CDR3 length equals 12 residues. Trimming shortened V by 5 bases and J by 5 bases, and 10 bases separated the two germline ends. Per germline, CDR1 MDHEN and CDR2 SYDVKM. CDR3 residues: CASSEQVHEQYF. The CDR3 bases are TGTGCCAGCAGTGAACAGGTCCACGAGCAGTACTTC.

The chain combines TRBV30 with TRBJ2-3; 9 bases match TRBD1. J gave up 5 bases and V 0 bases, and 9 bases lay outside the gene matches. Germline V gene data show CDR1 as GTSNPN and CDR2 as SVGIG (reference sequence). The CDR3 is 16 amino acids. The CDR3 DNA reads as TGTGCCTGGAGTGTACCGGGACAGGGCAGAGGAGATACGCAGTATTTT. Translation: CAWSVPGQGRGDTQYF.

The chain combines TRBV7-8 with TRBJ1-5, with D unresolved. Between the trimmed V and J ends, which lost 0 bases and 1 base, there was a span of 13 bases. The germline V gene encodes CDR1 SGHVS and CDR2 FQNEAQ. The length of the CDR3 is 17 residues. The CDR3 reads CASSLAGGGSSNQPQHF. CDR3 sequence (DNA): TGTGCCAGCAGCTTAGCGGGCGGAGGGTCAAGCAATCAGCCCCAGCATTTT. Together with reference TRBV7-8 and TRBJ1-5, the CDR3 gives the full variable domain: GAGVSQSPRYKVAKRGQDVALRCDPISGHVSLFWYQQALGQGPEFLTYFQNEAQLDKSGLPSDRFFAERPEGSVSTLKIQRTQQEDSAVYLCASSLAGGGSSNQPQHFGDGTRLSIL.